The clone carrying this T cell receptor beta chain was seen ten or more times. Its antigen is unknown. It was RNA transcripts that yielded the amplified TCR beta CDR3 regions. The TCR CDR3 first-round RT-PCR relied on the HTBI primer set. TCRdb passed the multiplex PCR reads through MiXCR, listing each CDR3 protein once. The repertoire holds approximately 400,000 distinct CDR3 sequences, with approximately 15% as singletons. No ophthalmopathy progression within 18 months constituted stable Graves' hyperthyroidism. Patients aged 18 to 65 had newly diagnosed hyperthyroidism lasting under 2 months. The germline CDR1 and CDR2 sequences are MNHNS and SASEGT. V lost 7 bases to trimming and J lost 2 bases, with 11 bases between them. The CDR3 consists of 14 residues. The data were taken from a study of T cells in Graves' hyperthyroidism and ophthalmopathy. Overall study results and limits: Most thyroid clonotypes expanded above 0.001 were also detected in blood.

Sequencing was done on a sample of blood. This chain links TRBV6-1 with TRBJ2-2, with unresolved D. The clonotype comes from a woman aged 55-75 years with Graves' hyperthyroidism. The CDR3: CASTPGRNTGELFF. Here the CDR3 DNA reads TGTGCCAGCACTCCAGGACGAAACACCGGGGAGCTGTTTTTT.